This T cell receptor (beta chain) comes out of a study of blood T cell repertoires in COVID-19. At the level of the study: COVID-19 samples, acute and convalescent, were from the United States, Italy and Spain.

Using immunoSEQ multiplex PCR, the repertoire was profiled, and TCRdb retains in-frame clones only, with some absent. Of about 190,000 clones in the sample, under 90% were seen once. V was cut by 0 bases and J by 1 base, with 9 bases left in between. This CDR3 is 16 amino acids long. Per the germline V gene, CDR1 is MNHEY and CDR2 is SVGAGI. The sequenced sample consisted of peripheral blood. The sequence was obtained from a man aged 60 to 69 with acute or convalescent COVID-19. The chain joins TRBV6-5 to TRBJ2-2, with D possibly being TRBD2 (5 bases). CDR3 sequence: CASSYSTRGNTGELFF. The CDR3 region has the DNA TGTGCCAGCAGTTACTCGACCCGGGGGAACACCGGGGAGCTGTTTTTT.